Each of the 17 T cell receptor beta chains below was sequenced from the same sample in a study of vaccination effects on CD4 cells after COVID-19. Only in-frame clones appear in the TCRdb table, and some are missing; sequencing was by immunoSEQ multiplex PCR. The table lists fewer than 85,000 clones, 74% of them singletons, with about 2.2% in the top ten. It was after around eleven days of culture that CD4+ T cells were isolated. Of the BNT162b2 and mRNA-1273 vaccines, participants received two doses of one or the other. These receptors have no identified antigens. Specimen: CD4+ T cells from PBMCs cultured without peptide, collected after COVID-19 vaccination. The receptors derive from a human donor who received a COVID-19 vaccine.

The chain links TRBV19 to TRBJ2-2; 8 bases are a match to TRBD2. Germline V gene sequence: CDR1 LNHDA, CDR2 SQIVND (reference sequence). CDR3 length: 18 amino acids. With 4 bases clipped from V and 6 bases from J, the junction kept 16 bases outside the gene matches. The CDR3 nucleotides are TGTGCCAGTAGTAGGGCCTCCGGGACTAGGGGGGCCGCCGGGGAGCTGTTTTTT. This encodes CASSRASGTRGAAGELFF.

V is TRBV18 and J is TRBJ1-6, with a tentative D call TRBD1 (5 bases). V lost 0 bases to trimming and J lost 9 bases, with 9 bases between them. CDR3 length equals 14 residues. Germline lookup yields CDR1 KGHSH and CDR2 LQKENI. The CDR3 coding sequence is TGTGCCAGCTCACCACCGGGGACCCGTTCACCCCTCCACTTT. Translated, it gives CASSPPGTRSPLHF.

CDR3 sequence (DNA): TGTGCCAGCAGCAGTTCAACAGGGTTCACTGAAGCTTTCTTT. Encoded protein: CASSSSTGFTEAFF. The rearrangement joins TRBV9 to TRBJ1-1; possible D gene TRBD1, 6 bases. This CDR3 has 14 amino acids. From germline, CDR1 is SGDLS and CDR2 YYNGEE. V was trimmed by 4 bases and J by 4 bases, leaving 14 bases between them.

The rearrangement joins TRBV25-1 to TRBJ2-2, with 8 bases identical to TRBD1. The CDR3 runs 16 residues. Germline-derived CDR1 and CDR2 are MGHDK and SYGVNS. V shed 4 bases and J 3 bases; nucleotides not matched to a gene: 7. The CDR3 nucleotides are TGTGCCAGCAGTGTTAAGACAGGGGTGGACACCGGGGAGCTGTTTTTT. Amino acids: CASSVKTGVDTGELFF.

The CDR3 reads CASSSALLAGYGTQYF. The CDR3 DNA is TGTGCCAGCAGCTCAGCCCTACTAGCGGGATATGGGACCCAGTACTTC. This chain joins TRBV7-2 and TRBJ2-5; 10 nucleotides line up with TRBD2. V lost 4 bases and J lost 7; bases outside the gene matches: 12. The CDR3 has 16 amino acids. Germline CDR1 SGHTA, CDR2 FQGNSA.

This rearrangement joins TRBV28 to TRBJ1-4; TRBD1 agrees at 7 bases. The V segment lost 5 bases and the J segment 5 bases; nucleotides outside the gene matches: 8. The CDR3 is made up of 15 amino acids. Per the germline V gene, CDR1 is MDHEN and CDR2 is SYDVKM. The CDR3 DNA follows: TGTGCCAGCAGTGGGGGGCAGGGGGTAAATGAAAAACTGTTTTTT. Residues: CASSGGQGVNEKLFF.

The chain combines TRBV6-5 with TRBJ1-4; no definite D call. The CDR3 is 12 residues long. V was cut by 8 bases and J by 8 bases, with 12 bases left in between. Looked up from germline, CDR1 is MNHEY and CDR2 is SVGAGI. For the CDR3, the DNA is TGTGCCAGCGAGAGACCGCCCGAAAAACTGTTTTTT. Protein product: CASERPPEKLFF.

The rearrangement joins TRBV5-5 to TRBJ1-4; TRBD1 is a possible D gene (5 bases). The length of the CDR3 is 15 residues. Per germline, CDR1 SGHKS and CDR2 YYEKEE (reference sequence). V was pared by 4 bases and J by 7 bases, with 17 bases between. Here the CDR3 reads CASSPSTGVGEKLFF. CDR3 in DNA: TGTGCCAGCAGCCCGAGTACGGGGGTGGGTGAAAAACTGTTTTTT.

The chain recombines TRBV7-9 with TRBJ1-2; tentatively, D is TRBD1 (5 bases). The CDR3 loop spans 13 amino acids. CDR1 and CDR2 (germline): SEHNR, FQNEAQ (reference sequence). Trimming took off 2 bases at V and 8 bases at J, with 12 bases between the two ends. Here the CDR3 reads CASSLYQGWGYTF. The CDR3 DNA sequence: TGTGCCAGCAGCTTATACCAGGGCTGGGGCTACACCTTC.

The chain employs TRBV11-2 and TRBJ1-2; 9 bases align to TRBD1. V lost 2 bases to trimming and J lost 8 bases; unmatched junction nucleotides: 12. Germline CDR1 SGHAT, CDR2 FQNNGV. This CDR3 has 16 residues. In DNA, the CDR3 is TGTGCCAGCAGCTTATCTACAGGGGGCCTTGGGGGGGGCTACACCTTC. This sequence encodes CASSLSTGGLGGGYTF.

The chain combines TRBV24-1 with TRBJ1-2; maybe TRBD1 (6 bases). Trimming removed 5 bases from V and 0 bases from J, with 15 bases in between. In germline, CDR1 is KGHDR, CDR2 SFDVKD. The CDR3 has 16 amino acids. Here the CDR3 reads CATSGSLGHSNYGYTF. Here the CDR3 DNA reads TGTGCCACCAGTGGCTCATTGGGACACTCTAACTATGGCTACACCTTC.

This clone was detected once. This chain uses TRBV29-1 with TRBJ2-3; weak D call: TRBD2 (5 bases). CDR3 length: 12 amino acids. CDR1 and CDR2 (germline): SQVTM, ANQGSEA. Between the trimmed V and J ends, which lost 4 bases and 5 bases, there was a span of 10 bases. CDR3 sequence reads: CSVVRVGDTQYF. The CDR3 DNA reads TGCAGCGTTGTGAGGGTTGGAGATACGCAGTATTTT.

V usage is TRBV6-1 and J usage is TRBJ1-5; D not resolved. The ends were cut back, 3 bases at V and 2 bases at J, with 5 bases in the middle. Germline V gene sequence: CDR1 MNHNS, CDR2 SASEGT. The CDR3 extends over 13 amino acids. The CDR3 sequence is CASSEEGNQPQHF. In nucleotides, the CDR3 is TGTGCCAGCAGTGAGGAGGGCAATCAGCCCCAGCATTTT.

The chain recombines TRBV28 with TRBJ2-5; tentatively, D is TRBD1 (6 bases). The V end lost 6 bases, the J end lost 6 bases, and 17 bases lay between the germline ends. Germline CDR1 and CDR2: MDHEN and SYDVKM. The CDR3 has 14 residues. CDR3 sequence (DNA): TGTGCCAGCAGGGGACACATGGTCCTCCAGACCCAGTACTTC. The encoded protein is CASRGHMVLQTQYF.

The chain employs TRBV29-1 and TRBJ2-7; the D gene is possibly TRBD2 (6 bases). Germline V gene lookup returns CDR1 SQVTM and CDR2 ANQGSEA. CDR3 size: 13 residues. CDR3 residues: CIPPRGSAGEQYV. In DNA form, the CDR3 reads TGCATCCCCCCTCGGGGGAGCGCGGGCGAGCAGTACGTC.

V and J are TRBV11-2 and TRBJ2-2, with 7 bases fitting TRBD1. Per the germline V gene, CDR1 is SGHAT and CDR2 is FQNNGV. With 3 bases clipped from V and 2 bases from J, the junction kept 6 bases outside the gene matches. This CDR3 has 16 amino acids. The CDR3 spells CASSFSDRINTGELFF. The CDR3 DNA reads as TGTGCCAGCAGCTTCTCGGACAGGATTAACACCGGGGAGCTGTTTTTT.

The table lists this clone with a few counts. Written as DNA, the CDR3 is TGCGCCAGCAGCCCGGGCGCCAACACCGGGGAGCTGTTTTTT. Protein: CASSPGANTGELFF. This chain connects TRBV5-1 to TRBJ2-2; D is ambiguous. With 4 bases removed from V and 2 bases from J, the gap between germline ends came to 9 bases. The CDR3 contains 14 residues. CDR1 is SGHRS and CDR2 is YFSETQ in the germline V gene.